A single sample is the source of the 8 T cell receptor beta chains below, sequenced in a study of T cells in Graves' hyperthyroidism and ophthalmopathy. Regions amplified from RNA transcripts were the TCR beta CDR3 regions. HTBI primers were used for first-round RT-PCR of the TCR CDR3. TCRdb ran MiXCR on the multiplex PCR reads and lists one entry per CDR3 protein. The sample lists under 400,000 distinct CDR3 sequences; around 15% were seen once. The sequenced sample consisted of blood. The source of these receptors is a woman aged 55-69 years with Graves' ophthalmopathy.

This clonotype was seen ten or more times. This chain links TRBV7-9 with TRBJ2-7; a weak D match, TRBD1 (7 bases). With 0 bases removed from V and 1 base from J, the gap between germline ends came to 16 bases. The CDR3 is 17 residues long. Per germline, CDR1 SEHNR and CDR2 FQNEAQ (reference sequence). DNA of the CDR3: TGTGCCAGCAGCTTAGCGGCAGGGGGGTATGGATCCTACGAGCAGTACTTC. It codes for CASSLAAGGYGSYEQYF.

This clonotype has ten or more counts. This sequence joins TRBV5-1 and TRBJ1-4, with D maybe TRBD1 (5 bases). The V gene lost 3 bases and the J gene lost 3 bases, with 12 bases spanning the gap. The germline gives CDR1 SGHRS, CDR2 YFSETQ. CDR3 size: 15 residues. The DNA for the CDR3 is TGCGCCAGCAGCTCTCAGGGTACGGCTAATGAAAAACTGTTTTTT. Translation gives CASSSQGTANEKLFF.

This rearrangement joins TRBV19 to TRBJ1-1, with 9 bases that match TRBD1. The CDR3 is 15 amino acids. The germline CDR1 and CDR2 sequences are LNHDA and SQIVND (reference sequence). V lost 1 base, J lost 3 bases, and 3 bases stayed unmatched. Here the CDR3 DNA reads TGTGCCAGTAGTATAGGTGGGGACAGGGACACTGAAGCTTTCTTT. Protein: CASSIGGDRDTEAFF.

This clonotype occurred a few times. This CDR3 is missing its conserved last phenylalanine or tryptophan, likely due to a read error. The chain employs TRBV6-1 and TRBJ1-6, with 7 bases matching TRBD1. Germline V gives CDR1 MNHNS, CDR2 SASEGT. The CDR3 is made up of 15 amino acids. Trimming at V came to 11 bases and at J to 6 bases, leaving 13 bases not matched to a gene. The CDR3 nucleotides are TGTGCCGCAAGGAGATCGGGACAGCCTAATTCACCCCTCCACCTT. Its protein product is CAARRSGQPNSPLHL.

The sample holds many counts of this clonotype. The CDR3 coding sequence is TGTGCCAGCAGCCAAGTCCGGGACGCGAGATTGTCCTACGAGCAGTACTTC. This encodes CASSQVRDARLSYEQYF. The V gene is TRBV3-1, the J gene TRBJ2-7; either TRBD1 or TRBD2 may fit D (5 bases each). The V end was cut by 1 base, the J end by 1 base, with 17 bases between. The CDR3 totals 17 residues. Germline values: CDR1 LGHDT, CDR2 YNNKEL (reference sequence).

This clonotype appeared many times. V is TRBV29-1 and J is TRBJ2-3, with TRBD1 matching 10 bases. Losses at the gene ends were 5 bases for V and 4 bases for J; bases not matched to a gene: 6. Germline CDR1 SQVTM, CDR2 ANQGSEA. This CDR3 has 14 amino acids. Here the CDR3 reads CSVTSGTGADTQYF. The CDR3 DNA is TGCAGCGTTACAAGCGGGACAGGGGCAGATACGCAGTATTTT.

This clonotype was seen many times. V gene TRBV28 combines with J gene TRBJ2-7; TRBD2 aligns across 10 bases. Germline V gene sequence: CDR1 MDHEN, CDR2 SYDVKM. This CDR3 region has 13 residues. Trimming removed 6 bases from V and 4 bases from J; junction bases left unmatched: 3. CDR3 loop: CASRLAGPYEQYF. In nucleotides, the CDR3 is TGTGCCAGCAGACTAGCGGGGCCTTACGAGCAGTACTTC.

The rearrangement joins TRBV6-1 to TRBJ2-2; 9 nucleotides agree with TRBD2. The CDR3 has 15 amino acids. CDR1 is MNHNS and CDR2 is SASEGT in the germline V gene. After removal of 10 bases from V and 6 bases from J, the junction contained 12 bases not matched to a gene. DNA for the CDR3: TGTGCCACCGGACTAGCGCTCGGCGGGGCCGGGGAGCTGTTTTTT. It encodes CATGLALGGAGELFF.